This T cell receptor beta chain is from a study of shared clonotypes between healthy human individuals. Background on the study: CD4 naive cells filled three plates per donor, CD4 memory three, CD8 naive two and CD8 memory one.

Points on this clone: Its antigen is currently unknown.

General study findings and limits: Sorted-subset samples were not fully sequenced, rarefaction indicated. Sharing across four donors was highest in naive CD4 (around 5%) and lowest in memory CD8 (0.4%).

Here immunoSEQ multiplex PCR was the method, and the copy in TCRdb shows in-frame clones only, minus some. The sample contains about a million clones, roughly 77% of which appear only once. V was pared by 7 bases and J by 8 bases, with 20 bases between. The CDR3 loop spans 14 amino acids. The germline CDR1 and CDR2 sequences are MNHNY and SVGAGI (reference sequence). The origin of this receptor is a man aged 18 to 29 in good health. Some clones in this sample may be carry-over from other donors' samples. What was sequenced was memory CD4+ T cells from PBMCs. Stated subset: CD45RA-negative fraction. This chain connects TRBV6-6 to TRBJ1-2; D call uncertain. The CDR3 region is CASMDGSQITGYTF. DNA for the CDR3: TGTGCCAGCATGGACGGATCCCAAATAACGGGCTACACCTTC.